What follows are 26 T cell receptor beta chains derived from one specimen sequenced in a study of siplizumab effects on memory and regulatory T cells. Profiled with immunoSEQ multiplex PCR; TCRdb holds only in-frame clones, not every one. The sample carries about 52,000 clones, less than 98% recorded once. The sample comprised naive CD4+ T cells sorted from blood. These receptors all come from a human donor in good health.

This clone has just a few counts. The chain is built from TRBV19 and TRBJ1-5; D unresolved. In germline, CDR1 is LNHDA, CDR2 SQIVND (reference sequence). Trimming pared 6 bases from V and 0 bases from J, leaving 6 bases between. This CDR3 spans 13 amino acids. The CDR3 spells CASRQNSNQPQHF. In nucleotides, the CDR3 is TGTGCCAGTAGGCAGAATAGCAATCAGCCCCAGCATTTT.

The rearrangement uses TRBV19 and TRBJ2-1; 11 bases are a match to TRBD2. Germline V gives CDR1 LNHDA, CDR2 SQIVND (reference sequence). CDR3 length equals 16 residues. V shed 7 bases, J shed 6 bases, and the junction held 11 bases outside the gene matches. Here the CDR3 reads CASNRLAGKQINEQFF. CDR3 nucleotides: TGTGCCAGTAACAGACTAGCGGGAAAACAAATCAATGAGCAGTTCTTC.

The rearrangement joins TRBV30 to TRBJ1-3; D remains ambiguous. The CDR3 runs to 15 residues. Deletions cut 4 bases from V and 0 bases from J, with 13 bases between. Germline V gene lookup returns CDR1 GTSNPN and CDR2 SVGIG (reference sequence). CDR3 coding DNA: TGTGCCTGGAATGGCGCGGAGAGCTCTGGAAACACCATATATTTT. Translating it yields CAWNGAESSGNTIYF.

This chain links TRBV19 with TRBJ1-5, with D hard to call. From germline, CDR1 is LNHDA and CDR2 SQIVND (reference sequence). V was shortened by 7 bases and J by 0 bases, with 4 bases between the two germline ends. This CDR3 spans 12 amino acids. The CDR3 DNA reads as TGTGCCAGTACAACTAGCAATCAGCCCCAGCATTTT. Amino acids: CASTTSNQPQHF.

The rearrangement links TRBV7-2 to TRBJ2-7; D remains unclear. CDR1 SGHTA and CDR2 FQGNSA come from the germline V gene. The germline V and J ends were trimmed by 5 bases and 4 bases, with 9 bases remaining between them. The CDR3 runs 12 residues. The CDR3 DNA reads TGTGCCAGCAGCCCGAGTGGTTACGAGCAGTACTTC. This codes for CASSPSGYEQYF.

The chain combines TRBV6-1 with TRBJ2-7; 9 nucleotides line up with TRBD1. Germline trimming cut 6 bases from V and 6 bases from J; bases unmatched to any gene: 9. The CDR3 consists of 14 residues. Germline CDR1 MNHNS, CDR2 SASEGT. The CDR3 reads CASRVPGQGSEQYF. The CDR3 region has the DNA TGTGCCAGCAGGGTCCCGGGACAGGGAAGCGAGCAGTACTTC.

The rearrangement uses TRBV10-3 and TRBJ1-2; D not certain. The CDR3 is 15 amino acids. Germline assignment: CDR1 ENHRY and CDR2 SYGVKD. The germline V and J ends were trimmed by 2 bases and 8 bases, with 18 bases remaining between them. The CDR3: CAISEREGKFGGYTF. CDR3 coding DNA: TGTGCCATCAGTGAGAGGGAAGGGAAGTTTGGGGGCTACACCTTC.

The chain joins TRBV30 to TRBJ1-1, with D possibly being TRBD1 (6 bases). Between the trimmed V and J ends, which lost 5 bases and 5 bases, there was a span of 18 bases. The CDR3 contains 14 residues. Germline V gives CDR1 GTSNPN, CDR2 SVGIG (reference sequence). CDR3: CAWGTRGGRTEAFF. For the CDR3, the DNA is TGTGCCTGGGGTACCCGCGGGGGGCGGACTGAAGCTTTCTTT.

The chain combines TRBV20-1 with TRBJ2-1; the D is unclear. The germline gives CDR1 DFQATT, CDR2 SNEGSKA (reference sequence). The CDR3 has 11 amino acids. V was cut by 2 bases and J by 8 bases, with 7 bases left in between. CDR3 bases: TGCAGTGCTAGATCAATTGATGAGCAGTTCTTC. This translates into CSARSIDEQFF.

A few counts support this clone. V gene TRBV4-2 combines with J gene TRBJ2-1, with 7 bases matching TRBD2. V trimming: 1 base; J trimming: 8 bases; junction bases outside the gene matches: 2. There are 13 residues in the CDR3. The germline CDR1 and CDR2 sequences are LGHNA and YNFKEQ. This CDR3 is CASSQGGRDEQFF. CDR3 nucleotide sequence: TGTGCCAGCAGCCAAGGAGGGAGGGATGAGCAGTTCTTC.

J is TRBJ2-3 and V is TRBV11-3, with 8 bases aligning to TRBD2. Germline lookup yields CDR1 SGHNT and CDR2 YENEEA. Trimming at V came to 4 bases and at J to 10 bases, leaving 13 bases not matched to a gene. The CDR3 consists of 15 residues. The CDR3 is CASSSLAGGTVAQYF. Here the CDR3 DNA reads TGTGCCAGCAGCTCCCTGGCGGGAGGTACGGTGGCGCAGTATTTT.

The rearrangement joins TRBV13 to TRBJ1-4; D remains ambiguous. The V end was cut by 1 base, the J end by 4 bases, with 10 bases between. CDR3 length: 15 amino acids. Germline assignment: CDR1 PRHDT and CDR2 FYEKMQ (reference sequence). Here the CDR3 DNA reads TGTGCCAGCAGCTTAGTGAGGGCCGGTAATGAAAAACTGTTTTTT. Amino acid sequence: CASSLVRAGNEKLFF.

The chain combines TRBV6-5 with TRBJ1-3; 7 nucleotides match TRBD1. Trimming took 6 bases from V and 2 from J; bases not matched to a gene: 4. The germline gives CDR1 MNHEY, CDR2 SVGAGI. This CDR3 comprises 14 residues. CDR3 sequence (DNA): TGTGCCAGCAGCACGGGGACAGCTGGAAACACCATATATTTT. This gives the protein CASSTGTAGNTIYF.

The chain employs TRBV4-1 and TRBJ2-7; 9 nucleotides line up with TRBD2. V gave up 5 bases and J gave up 0 bases; unmatched junction bases: 11. The germline CDR1 and CDR2 sequences are MGHRA and YSYEKL. The CDR3 length is 17 residues. The CDR3 here is CASSYPSPGLASYEQYF. CDR3 DNA: TGCGCCAGCAGCTATCCCTCTCCGGGACTAGCCTCCTACGAGCAGTACTTC.

This chain links TRBV27 with TRBJ2-4, with TRBD1 identical over 9 bases. Looked up from germline, CDR1 is MNHEY and CDR2 is SMNVEV (reference sequence). V shed 6 bases, J shed 5 bases, and the junction held 2 bases outside the gene matches. The CDR3 totals 13 residues. CDR3 sequence reads: CASRRDRENIQYF. DNA of the CDR3: TGTGCCAGCAGACGGGACAGGGAAAACATTCAGTACTTC.

This chain joins TRBV7-2 and TRBJ1-2; weak D call: TRBD1 (5 bases). Trimming removed 1 base from V and 2 bases from J, with 11 bases in between. CDR3 length: 15 amino acids. CDR1 is SGHTA, CDR2 FQGNSA, per germline. Here the CDR3 DNA reads TGTGCCAGCAGCTTAGGGCTGGGACGGAACTATGGCTACACCTTC. Translation: CASSLGLGRNYGYTF.

The J gene is TRBJ2-2, the V gene TRBV6-5; 7 bases are a match to TRBD2. There are 15 residues in the CDR3. V was clipped by 8 bases and J by 7 bases; unmatched bases: 13. CDR1 and CDR2 (germline): MNHEY, SVGAGI. CDR3 nucleotide sequence: TGTGCCAGCGGTGTGGCGGGAGTATTTGGCGGGGAGCTGTTTTTT. The encoded protein is CASGVAGVFGGELFF.

The chain has TRBV29-1 and TRBJ2-4; TRBD2 is a possible D gene (6 bases). V was pared by 4 bases and J by 6 bases, with 13 bases between. CDR1 and CDR2 (germline): SQVTM, ANQGSEA. CDR3 length: 13 residues. This CDR3 is CSVAAGRTNIQYF. The CDR3 DNA follows: TGCAGCGTTGCTGCGGGGCGAACAAACATTCAGTACTTC.

This chain joins TRBV6-6 and TRBJ2-7; no clear D gene. The CDR3 consists of 16 residues. Trimming shortened V by 0 bases and J by 0 bases, and 12 bases separated the two germline ends. Germline assignment: CDR1 MNHNY and CDR2 SVGAGI (reference sequence). CDR3 sequence (DNA): TGTGCCAGCAGTTACTCCGCCCCCATGGGCTCCTACGAGCAGTACTTC. Amino acids: CASSYSAPMGSYEQYF.

V usage is TRBV10-3 and J usage is TRBJ1-6; no clear D gene. Germline V gene data show CDR1 as ENHRY and CDR2 as SYGVKD. Trimming shortened V by 4 bases and J by 7 bases, and 17 bases separated the two germline ends. This CDR3 has 16 amino acids. CDR3 in DNA: TGTGCCATCAGTGTGGGCCCCCGTGAGGAAAATTCACCCCTCCACTTT. It is translated as CAISVGPREENSPLHF.

CDR3 in amino acids: CASSLDQLSTEAFF. DNA for the CDR3: TGTGCCAGCAGCTTGGATCAGTTGAGCACTGAAGCTTTCTTT. V usage is TRBV7-9 and J usage is TRBJ1-1; no definite D call. The germline V gene has CDR1 SEHNR and CDR2 FQNEAQ (reference sequence). The CDR3 covers 14 residues. V was pared by 3 bases and J by 4 bases, with 12 bases between.

The chain recombines TRBV5-1 with TRBJ2-5; D possibly uses TRBD1 or TRBD2 (5 bases each). Trimming removed 0 bases at V and 2 bases at J, with 5 bases between. The CDR3 runs 13 residues. Germline loops: CDR1 SGHRS, CDR2 YFSETQ. The CDR3 region has the DNA TGCGCCAGCAGCTTGGGGGGGCAAGAGACCCAGTACTTC. Translation gives CASSLGGQETQYF.

This chain joins TRBV6-1 and TRBJ2-7; D is tentatively TRBD1 or TRBD2 (5 bases each). The CDR3 spans 14 residues. Trimming pared 2 bases from V and 4 bases from J, leaving 12 bases between. Germline values: CDR1 MNHNS, CDR2 SASEGT. The CDR3 sequence: CASSEPGRQYEQYF. Written as DNA, the CDR3 is TGTGCCAGCAGTGAACCGGGACGGCAGTACGAGCAGTACTTC.

J is TRBJ2-1 and V is TRBV21-1. TRBV21-1 is a pseudogene. This CDR3 contains 17 residues. The CDR3, as DNA: TGTGCCAGCAGCAAAAATGGTGGGATGGGTTCCTACAATGAGCAGTTCTTC. Amino acids: CASSKNGGMGSYNEQFF.

The chain joins TRBV6-6 to TRBJ2-1, with TRBD1 matching 11 bases. Germline values: CDR1 MNHNY, CDR2 SVGAGI (reference sequence). CDR3 length equals 14 residues. The V and J ends lost 5 bases and 6 bases, in that order; junction bases with no gene match: 3. In DNA, the CDR3 is TGTGCCAGCAGTCGGACAGGGGGCTTCAATGAGCAGTTCTTC. Protein: CASSRTGGFNEQFF.

V usage is TRBV4-3 and J usage is TRBJ2-3, with 10 bases matching TRBD2. V was pared by 7 bases and J by 3 bases, with 7 bases of the junction left unmatched. Germline assignment: CDR1 LGHNA and CDR2 YSLEER. This CDR3 comprises 15 residues. CDR3 loop: CASTLAGGRTDTQYF. CDR3 coding DNA: TGCGCCAGCACGTTAGCGGGAGGAAGGACAGATACGCAGTATTTT.